This T cell receptor (beta chain) is drawn from a study of cytomegalovirus exposure and HLA in healthy donors. Study results and limitations: Earlier analysis looked at TCR beta V segments, and most were productive about 90% or about 30% of the time.

Amplification used 60 Vbeta primers and 13 Jbeta primers. Sequenced by immunoSEQ multiplex PCR; TCRdb stores in-frame clones only, minus some. The data show 150,000 to 250,000 clones, almost 85% seen once. On this clone: Its antigen is not identified.

This CDR3 contains 16 residues. Germline-derived CDR1 and CDR2 are SGHNT and YYREEE (reference sequence). V gave up 4 bases and J gave up 8 bases; unmatched junction bases: 14. Unrecorded immune exposure was likely among donors, who were nominally healthy when sampled. The receptor's source is a woman aged 45-60 years in good health and CMV-seronegative. The sequenced sample consisted of PBMCs. This chain uses TRBV5-4 with TRBJ2-1; 8 bases agree with TRBD1. CDR3 in DNA: TGTGCCAGCAGCCCGACCGCCGGGACAGGTGGCGATGAGCAGTTCTTC. Residues: CASSPTAGTGGDEQFF.